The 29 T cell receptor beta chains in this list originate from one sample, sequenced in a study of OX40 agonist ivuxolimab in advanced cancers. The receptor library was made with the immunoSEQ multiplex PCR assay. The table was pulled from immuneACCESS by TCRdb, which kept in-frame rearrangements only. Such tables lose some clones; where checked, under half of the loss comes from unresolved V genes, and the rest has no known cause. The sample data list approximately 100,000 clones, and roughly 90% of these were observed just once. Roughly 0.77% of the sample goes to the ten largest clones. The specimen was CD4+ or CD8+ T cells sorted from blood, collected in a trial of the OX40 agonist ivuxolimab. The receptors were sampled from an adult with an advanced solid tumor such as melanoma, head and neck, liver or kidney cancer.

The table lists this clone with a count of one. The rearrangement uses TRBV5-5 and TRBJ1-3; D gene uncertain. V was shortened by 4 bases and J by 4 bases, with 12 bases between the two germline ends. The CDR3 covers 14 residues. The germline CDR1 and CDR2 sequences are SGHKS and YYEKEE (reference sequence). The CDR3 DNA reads TGTGCCAGCAGCCCGCTTGTAGCGGGAAACACCATATATTTT. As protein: CASSPLVAGNTIYF.

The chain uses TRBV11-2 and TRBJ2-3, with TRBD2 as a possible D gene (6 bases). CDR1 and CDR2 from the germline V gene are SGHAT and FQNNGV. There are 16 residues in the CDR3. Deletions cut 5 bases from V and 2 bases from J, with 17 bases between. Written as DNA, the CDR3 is TGTGCCAGCAGCGCCGGGACTCCCCCTCTCACAGATACGCAGTATTTT. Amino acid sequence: CASSAGTPPLTDTQYF.

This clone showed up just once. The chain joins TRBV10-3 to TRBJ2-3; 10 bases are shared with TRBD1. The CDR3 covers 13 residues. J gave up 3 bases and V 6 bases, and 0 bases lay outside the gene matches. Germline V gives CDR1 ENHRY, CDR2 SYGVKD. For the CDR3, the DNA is TGTGCCATCAGGGGACAGGGGACAGATACGCAGTATTTT. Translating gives CAIRGQGTDTQYF.

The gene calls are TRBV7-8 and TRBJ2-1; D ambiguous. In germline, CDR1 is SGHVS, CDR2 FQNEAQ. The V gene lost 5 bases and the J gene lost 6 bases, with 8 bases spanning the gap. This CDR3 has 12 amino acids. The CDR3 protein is CASSPQINEQFF. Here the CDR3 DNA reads TGTGCCAGCAGCCCCCAGATCAATGAGCAGTTCTTC.

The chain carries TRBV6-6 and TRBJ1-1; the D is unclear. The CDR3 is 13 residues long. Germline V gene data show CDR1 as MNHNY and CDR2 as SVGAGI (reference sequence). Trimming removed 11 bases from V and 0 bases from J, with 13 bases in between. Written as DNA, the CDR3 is TGTGCCGCACGACGCAGCGTGAACACTGAAGCTTTCTTT. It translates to CAARRSVNTEAFF.

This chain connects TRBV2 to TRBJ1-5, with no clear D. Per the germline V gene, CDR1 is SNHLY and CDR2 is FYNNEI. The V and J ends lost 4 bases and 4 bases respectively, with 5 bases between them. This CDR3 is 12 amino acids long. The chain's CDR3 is CASSAGNQPQHF. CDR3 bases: TGTGCCAGCAGTGCCGGAAATCAGCCCCAGCATTTT.

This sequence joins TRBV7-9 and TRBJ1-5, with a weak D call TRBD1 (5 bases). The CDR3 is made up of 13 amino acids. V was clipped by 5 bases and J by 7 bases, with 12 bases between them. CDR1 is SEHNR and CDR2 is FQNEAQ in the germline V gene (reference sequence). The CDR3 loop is CASSPGEGQPQHF. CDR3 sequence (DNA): TGTGCCAGCAGCCCAGGTGAGGGGCAGCCCCAGCATTTT.

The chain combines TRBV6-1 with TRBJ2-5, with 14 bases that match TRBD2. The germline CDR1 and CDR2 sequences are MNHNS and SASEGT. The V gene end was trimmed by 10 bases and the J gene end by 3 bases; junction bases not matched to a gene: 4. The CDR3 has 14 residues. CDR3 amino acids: CATGTSGGKETQYF. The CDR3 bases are TGTGCCACCGGGACTAGCGGGGGTAAAGAGACCCAGTACTTC.

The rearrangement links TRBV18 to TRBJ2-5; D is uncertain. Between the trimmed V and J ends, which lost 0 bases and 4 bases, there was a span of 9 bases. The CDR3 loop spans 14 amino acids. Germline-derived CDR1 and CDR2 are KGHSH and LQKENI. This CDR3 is CASSPPSTRETQYF. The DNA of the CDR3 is TGTGCCAGCTCACCACCGAGTACGCGAGAGACCCAGTACTTC.

CDR3 residues: CASSQVGPLAYEQYF. CDR3 DNA sequence: TGCGCCAGCAGCCAAGTGGGACCCCTGGCCTACGAGCAGTACTTC. This chain connects TRBV4-1 to TRBJ2-7, with D perhaps being TRBD1 or TRBD2 (5 bases each). V lost 1 base and J 2 bases, leaving 12 bases between the germline ends. CDR1 and CDR2 (germline): MGHRA, YSYEKL. This CDR3 comprises 15 residues.

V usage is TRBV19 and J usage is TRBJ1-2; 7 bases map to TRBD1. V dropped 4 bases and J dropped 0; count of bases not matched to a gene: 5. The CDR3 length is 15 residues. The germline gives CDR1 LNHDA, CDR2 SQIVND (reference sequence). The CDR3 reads CASSKPGTANYGYTF. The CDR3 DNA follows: TGTGCCAGTAGTAAACCCGGGACAGCTAACTATGGCTACACCTTC.

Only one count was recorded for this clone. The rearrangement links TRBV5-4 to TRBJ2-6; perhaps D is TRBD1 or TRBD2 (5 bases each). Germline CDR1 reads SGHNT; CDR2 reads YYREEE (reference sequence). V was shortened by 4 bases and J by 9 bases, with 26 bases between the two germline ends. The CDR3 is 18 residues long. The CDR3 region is CASSKWTGTGSVGNVLTF. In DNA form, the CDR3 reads TGTGCCAGCAGCAAATGGACCGGGACGGGATCCGTAGGCAACGTCCTGACTTTC. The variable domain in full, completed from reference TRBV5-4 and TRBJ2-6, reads ETGVTQSPTHLIKTRGQQVTLRCSSQSGHNTVSWYQQALGQGPQFIFQYYREEENGRGNFPPRFSGLQFPNYSSELNVNALELDDSALYLCASSKWTGTGSVGNVLTFGAGSRLTVL.

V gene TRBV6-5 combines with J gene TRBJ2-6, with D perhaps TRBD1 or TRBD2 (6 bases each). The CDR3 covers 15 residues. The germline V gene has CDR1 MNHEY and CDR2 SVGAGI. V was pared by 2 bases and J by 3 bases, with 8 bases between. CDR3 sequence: CASSYRGLGANVLTF. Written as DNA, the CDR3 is TGTGCCAGCAGTTACCGGGGGCTTGGGGCCAACGTCCTGACTTTC.

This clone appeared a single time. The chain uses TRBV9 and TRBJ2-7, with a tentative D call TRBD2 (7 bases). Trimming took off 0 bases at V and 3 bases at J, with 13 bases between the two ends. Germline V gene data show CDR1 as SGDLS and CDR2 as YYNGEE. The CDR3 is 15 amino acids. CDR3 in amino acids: CASSVDWGGFYEQYF. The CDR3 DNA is TGTGCCAGCAGCGTAGATTGGGGGGGCTTCTACGAGCAGTACTTC.

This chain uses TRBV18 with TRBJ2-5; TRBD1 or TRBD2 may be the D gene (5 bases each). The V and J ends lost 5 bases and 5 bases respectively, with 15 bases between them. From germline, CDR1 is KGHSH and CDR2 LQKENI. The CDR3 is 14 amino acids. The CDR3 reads CASSAQGPQETQYF. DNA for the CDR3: TGTGCCAGCTCAGCCCAGGGACCGCAGGAGACCCAGTACTTC.

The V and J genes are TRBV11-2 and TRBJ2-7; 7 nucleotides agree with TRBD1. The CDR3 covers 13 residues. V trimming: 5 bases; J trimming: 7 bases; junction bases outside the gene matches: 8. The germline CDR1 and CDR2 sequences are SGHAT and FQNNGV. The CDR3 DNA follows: TGTGCCAGCAGCCACCGACAGGGTAGAGAGCAGTACTTC. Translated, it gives CASSHRQGREQYF.

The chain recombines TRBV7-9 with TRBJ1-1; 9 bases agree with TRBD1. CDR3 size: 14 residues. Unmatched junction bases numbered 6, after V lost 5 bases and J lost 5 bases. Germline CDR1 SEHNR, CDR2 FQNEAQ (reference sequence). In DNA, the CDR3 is TGTGCCAGCAGCGTACAGGGGGCGAGGACTGAAGCTTTCTTT. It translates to CASSVQGARTEAFF.

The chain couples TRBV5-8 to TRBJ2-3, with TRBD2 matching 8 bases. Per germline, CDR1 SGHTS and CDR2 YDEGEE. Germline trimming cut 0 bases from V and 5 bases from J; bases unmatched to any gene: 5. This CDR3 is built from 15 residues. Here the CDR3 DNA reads TGTGCCAGCAGCTTGGGCCGCGGGGGGCGAGATACGCAGTATTTT. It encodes CASSLGRGGRDTQYF.

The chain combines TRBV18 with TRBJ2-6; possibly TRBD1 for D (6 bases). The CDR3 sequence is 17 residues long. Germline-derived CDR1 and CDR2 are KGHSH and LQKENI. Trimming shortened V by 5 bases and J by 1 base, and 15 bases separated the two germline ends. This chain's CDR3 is CASSEGGPNSGANVLTF. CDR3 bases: TGTGCCAGCTCAGAAGGGGGTCCTAATTCTGGGGCCAACGTCCTGACTTTC.

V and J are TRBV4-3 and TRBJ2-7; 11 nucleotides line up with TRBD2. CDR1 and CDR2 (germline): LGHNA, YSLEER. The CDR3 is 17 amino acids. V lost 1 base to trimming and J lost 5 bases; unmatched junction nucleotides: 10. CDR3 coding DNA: TGCGCCAGCAGCCAAGGGCCCCATAGCGGGGGGGCCAACGAGCAGTACTTC. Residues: CASSQGPHSGGANEQYF.

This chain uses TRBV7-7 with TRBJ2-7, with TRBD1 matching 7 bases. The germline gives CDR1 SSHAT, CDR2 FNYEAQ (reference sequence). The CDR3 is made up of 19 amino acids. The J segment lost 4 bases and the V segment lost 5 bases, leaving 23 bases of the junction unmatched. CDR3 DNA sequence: TGTGCCAGCAGCGGAATGAGACAGGGTAAGTCTAACGTAAAATACGAGCAGTACTTC. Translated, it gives CASSGMRQGKSNVKYEQYF.

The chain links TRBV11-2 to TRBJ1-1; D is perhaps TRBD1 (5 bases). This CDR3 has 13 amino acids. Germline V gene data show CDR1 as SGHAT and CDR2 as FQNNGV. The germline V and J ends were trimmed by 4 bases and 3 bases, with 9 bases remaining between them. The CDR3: CASSSDRDTEAFF. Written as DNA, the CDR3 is TGTGCCAGCAGCTCTGACAGAGACACTGAAGCTTTCTTT.

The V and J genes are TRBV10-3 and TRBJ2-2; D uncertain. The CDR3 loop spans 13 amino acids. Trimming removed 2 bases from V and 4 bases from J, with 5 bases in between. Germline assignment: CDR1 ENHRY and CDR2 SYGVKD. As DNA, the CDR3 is TGTGCCATCAGTGAGCTGGTCACCGGGGAGCTGTTTTTT. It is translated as CAISELVTGELFF.

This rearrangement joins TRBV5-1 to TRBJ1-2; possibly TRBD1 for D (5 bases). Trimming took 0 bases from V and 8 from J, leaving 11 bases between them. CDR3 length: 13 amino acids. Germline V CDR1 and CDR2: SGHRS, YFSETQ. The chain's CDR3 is CASSLGQPVGYTF. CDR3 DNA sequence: TGCGCCAGCAGCTTGGGACAGCCGGTGGGCTACACCTTC.

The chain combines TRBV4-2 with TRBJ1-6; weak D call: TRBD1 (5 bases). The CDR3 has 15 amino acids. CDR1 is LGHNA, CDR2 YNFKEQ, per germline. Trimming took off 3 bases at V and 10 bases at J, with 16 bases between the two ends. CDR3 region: CASSQEGWERSPLHF. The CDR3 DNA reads TGTGCCAGCAGCCAGGAGGGGTGGGAAAGGTCACCCCTCCACTTT.

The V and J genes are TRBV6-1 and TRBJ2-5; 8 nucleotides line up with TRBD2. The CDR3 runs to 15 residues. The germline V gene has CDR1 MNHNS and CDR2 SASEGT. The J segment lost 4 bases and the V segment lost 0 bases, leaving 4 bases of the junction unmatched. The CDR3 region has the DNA TGTGCCAGCAGTGAAGCGAGGACTAGCAGAGAGACCCAGTACTTC. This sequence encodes CASSEARTSRETQYF.

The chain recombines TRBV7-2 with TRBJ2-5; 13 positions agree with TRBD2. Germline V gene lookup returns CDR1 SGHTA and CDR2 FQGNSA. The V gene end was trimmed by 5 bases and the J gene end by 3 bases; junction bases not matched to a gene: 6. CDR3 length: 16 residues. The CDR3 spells CASSRTSGGAKETQYF. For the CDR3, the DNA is TGTGCCAGCAGCCGAACTAGCGGGGGGGCCAAAGAGACCCAGTACTTC.

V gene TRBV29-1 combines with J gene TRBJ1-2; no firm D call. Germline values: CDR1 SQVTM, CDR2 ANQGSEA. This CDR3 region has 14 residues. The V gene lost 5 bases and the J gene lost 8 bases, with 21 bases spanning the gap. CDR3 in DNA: TGCAGCGTTTCTAGTGTAGGTGGGAATTGGGGCTACACCTTC. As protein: CSVSSVGGNWGYTF.

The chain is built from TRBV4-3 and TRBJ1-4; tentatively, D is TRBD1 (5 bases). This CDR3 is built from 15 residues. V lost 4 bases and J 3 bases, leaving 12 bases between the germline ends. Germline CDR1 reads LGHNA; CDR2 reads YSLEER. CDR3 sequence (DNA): TGCGCCAGCAGCCCAGTGGGGGGAGCTAATGAAAAACTGTTTTTT. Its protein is CASSPVGGANEKLFF.